The 14 T cell receptor beta chains given below trace back to one sample, sequenced in a study of cytotoxic CD8 clonotypes in ibrutinib-treated CLL. Sequencing used immunoSEQ multiplex PCR; TCRdb keeps in-frame clones, though not all of them. The sample has approximately 300,000 clones; approximately 80% are singletons. The material sequenced was PBMCs, taken before ibrutinib treatment. The receptors shown here come from a human donor with chronic lymphocytic leukemia.

By share of the sample, this clone is medium-sized. The rearrangement links TRBV4-1 to TRBJ2-2, with D possibly matching TRBD1 (5 bases). Germline CDR1 and CDR2: MGHRA and YSYEKL. Trimming took off 1 base at V and 5 bases at J, with 17 bases between the two ends. The CDR3 length is 17 residues. Written as DNA, the CDR3 is TGCGCCAGCAGCCAAGCAGGTCAGGGTTTGAGGACCGGGGAGCTGTTTTTT. Translation gives CASSQAGQGLRTGELFF.

This sequence joins TRBV9 and TRBJ2-1; 10 nucleotides align to TRBD2. V lost 4 bases and J lost 2; bases outside the gene matches: 6. Germline loops: CDR1 SGDLS, CDR2 YYNGEE. The CDR3 has 16 residues. The CDR3 nucleotides are TGTGCCAGCAGCACAGGACTAGCGGTGACCTACAATGAGCAGTTCTTC. Encoded protein: CASSTGLAVTYNEQFF.

V usage is TRBV29-1 and J usage is TRBJ2-1; D ambiguous. Deletions cut 7 bases from V and 4 bases from J, with 20 bases between. The CDR3 is made up of 15 amino acids. Germline loops: CDR1 SQVTM, CDR2 ANQGSEA. CDR3 coding DNA: TGCAGCGGCCTAGGCGAGATTCAGAAGTACAATGAGCAGTTCTTC. Translated, it gives CSGLGEIQKYNEQFF.

The J gene is TRBJ1-2, the V gene TRBV19, with 11 positions matching TRBD1. The CDR3 runs 15 residues. V gave up 6 bases and J gave up 2 bases; unmatched junction bases: 5. CDR1 and CDR2 from the germline V gene are LNHDA and SQIVND (reference sequence). The CDR3 DNA follows: TGTGCCAGTAGGGGACAGGGGGTCCCAAACTATGGCTACACCTTC. Translating gives CASRGQGVPNYGYTF.

As DNA, the CDR3 is TGCGCCAGCAGCTTGAGCCTGATGGGAAAAGAGACCCAGTACTTC. Translated, it gives CASSLSLMGKETQYF. This sequence joins TRBV5-1 and TRBJ2-5; D not certain. Germline-derived CDR1 and CDR2 are SGHRS and YFSETQ. The germline V and J ends were trimmed by 1 base and 3 bases, with 13 bases remaining between them. This CDR3 contains 15 residues.

This sequence joins TRBV27 and TRBJ2-7, with 9 bases matching TRBD1. The CDR3 covers 16 residues. The V segment lost 3 bases and the J segment 6 bases; nucleotides outside the gene matches: 12. Germline lookup yields CDR1 MNHEY and CDR2 SMNVEV (reference sequence). CDR3 protein: CASSLLGLGQGSEQYF. The CDR3 DNA reads TGTGCCAGCAGTTTGCTGGGGTTGGGACAGGGCTCCGAGCAGTACTTC.

This chain connects TRBV7-2 to TRBJ1-5, with 7 bases lining up with TRBD1. CDR1 and CDR2 (germline): SGHTA, FQGNSA. There are 16 residues in the CDR3. With V trimmed by 2 bases and J by 2 bases, 6 bases remained unmatched. The CDR3 region has the DNA TGTGCCAGCAGCTTAACGGGACAGTTTCGCAATCAGCCCCAGCATTTT. This codes for CASSLTGQFRNQPQHF.

The CDR3: CASSQDSSLVTDTQYF. For the CDR3, the DNA is TGCGCCAGCAGCCAAGATTCATCCTTGGTCACAGATACGCAGTATTTT. This chain connects TRBV4-1 to TRBJ2-3; D ambiguous. Per the germline V gene, CDR1 is MGHRA and CDR2 is YSYEKL. V dropped 0 bases and J dropped 2 bases, with 12 bases sitting between them. CDR3 length: 16 residues.

This clone appeared a single time. The CDR3 DNA reads as TGTGCCAGCGGACCCCGGGACAGGACCTACGAGCAGTACTTC. Its protein is CASGPRDRTYEQYF. This chain connects TRBV6-1 to TRBJ2-7, with 8 bases matching TRBD1. The J segment lost 2 bases and the V segment lost 8 bases, leaving 8 bases of the junction unmatched. Germline-derived CDR1 and CDR2 are MNHNS and SASEGT. The CDR3 is 14 amino acids.

This chain uses TRBV27 with TRBJ1-1; D might be TRBD1 (5 bases). CDR1 MNHEY and CDR2 SMNVEV come from the germline V gene (reference sequence). CDR3 length: 15 residues. Trimming took 7 bases from V and 4 from J, leaving 19 bases between them. CDR3 residues: CASIKPSGFGTEAFF. CDR3 coding DNA: TGTGCCAGCATTAAACCTTCAGGGTTTGGCACTGAAGCTTTCTTT.

V usage is TRBV9 and J usage is TRBJ1-1, with TRBD1 matching over 9 bases. V lost 4 bases, J lost 5 bases, and 3 bases stayed unmatched. The CDR3 has 13 amino acids. Germline CDR1 SGDLS, CDR2 YYNGEE. The CDR3 DNA sequence: TGTGCCAGCAGCACAGGGGGCCTGACTGAAGCTTTCTTT. Protein: CASSTGGLTEAFF.

V gene TRBV27 combines with J gene TRBJ2-7, with TRBD1 matching over 10 bases. V was clipped by 5 bases and J by 0 bases; unmatched bases: 7. Germline V lookup: CDR1 MNHEY, CDR2 SMNVEV (reference sequence). The CDR3 has 16 residues. The CDR3 reads CASSPWGQGISYEQYF. The CDR3 region has the DNA TGTGCCAGCAGTCCGTGGGGACAGGGGATCTCCTACGAGCAGTACTTC.

This clone was counted only a few times. The chain carries TRBV11-3 and TRBJ2-2, with D possibly being TRBD2 (6 bases). CDR1 is SGHNT and CDR2 is YENEEA in the germline V gene. The CDR3 covers 12 residues. With 5 bases removed from V and 7 bases from J, the gap between germline ends came to 8 bases. CDR3 amino acids: CASSGGHGELFF. The CDR3 coding sequence is TGTGCCAGCAGCGGAGGGCACGGGGAGCTGTTTTTT.

The genes are TRBV9 and TRBJ2-3; 8 positions agree with TRBD2. CDR1 and CDR2 (germline): SGDLS, YYNGEE. This CDR3 comprises 16 residues. V shed 4 bases, J shed 0 bases, and the junction held 7 bases outside the gene matches. The CDR3: CASSRVAGKSTDTQYF. The CDR3 bases are TGTGCCAGCAGCCGAGTAGCGGGGAAAAGCACAGATACGCAGTATTTT.